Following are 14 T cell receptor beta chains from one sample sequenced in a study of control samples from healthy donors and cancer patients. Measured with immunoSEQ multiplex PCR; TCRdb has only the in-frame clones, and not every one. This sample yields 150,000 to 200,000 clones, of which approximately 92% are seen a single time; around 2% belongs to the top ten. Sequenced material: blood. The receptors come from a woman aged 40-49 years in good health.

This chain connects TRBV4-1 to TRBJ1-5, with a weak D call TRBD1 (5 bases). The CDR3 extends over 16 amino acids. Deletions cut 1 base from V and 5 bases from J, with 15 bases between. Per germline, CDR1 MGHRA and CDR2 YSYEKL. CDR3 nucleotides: TGCGCCAGCAGCCAAGTCGGGGGTTGGGGTGATCAGCCCCAGCATTTT. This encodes CASSQVGGWGDQPQHF.

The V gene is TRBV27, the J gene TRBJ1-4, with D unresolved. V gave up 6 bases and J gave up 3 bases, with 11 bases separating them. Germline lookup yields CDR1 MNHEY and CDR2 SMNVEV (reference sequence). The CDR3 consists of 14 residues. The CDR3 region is CASSLTDPNEKLFF. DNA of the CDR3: TGTGCCAGCAGCCTGACTGATCCTAATGAAAAACTGTTTTTT.

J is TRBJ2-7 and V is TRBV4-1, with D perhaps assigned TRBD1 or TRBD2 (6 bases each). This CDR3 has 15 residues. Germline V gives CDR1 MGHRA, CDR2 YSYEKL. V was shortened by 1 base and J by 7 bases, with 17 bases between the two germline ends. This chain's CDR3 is CASSQAPQRGREQYF. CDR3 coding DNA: TGCGCCAGCAGCCAAGCCCCTCAACGGGGGCGGGAGCAGTACTTC.

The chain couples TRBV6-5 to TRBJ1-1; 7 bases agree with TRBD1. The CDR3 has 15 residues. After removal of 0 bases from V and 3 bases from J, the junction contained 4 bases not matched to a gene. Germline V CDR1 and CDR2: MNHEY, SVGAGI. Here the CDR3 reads CASSYSAGGYTEAFF. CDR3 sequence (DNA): TGTGCCAGCAGTTACTCGGCAGGGGGGTACACTGAAGCTTTCTTT.

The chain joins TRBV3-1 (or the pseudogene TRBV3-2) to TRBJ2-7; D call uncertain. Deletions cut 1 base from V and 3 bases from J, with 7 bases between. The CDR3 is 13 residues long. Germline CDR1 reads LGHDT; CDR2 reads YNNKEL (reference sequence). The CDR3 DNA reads TGTGCCAGCAGCCAAGTCGACCGCTACGAGCAGTACTTC. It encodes CASSQVDRYEQYF.

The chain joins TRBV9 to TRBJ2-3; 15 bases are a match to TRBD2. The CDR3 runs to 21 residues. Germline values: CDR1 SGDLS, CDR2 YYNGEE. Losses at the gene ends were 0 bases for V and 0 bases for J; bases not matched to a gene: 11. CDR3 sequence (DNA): TGTGCCAGCAGCGTAGGAAGAGGGACTAGCGGGGGGTATTCTAGCACAGATACGCAGTATTTT. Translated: CASSVGRGTSGGYSSTDTQYF.

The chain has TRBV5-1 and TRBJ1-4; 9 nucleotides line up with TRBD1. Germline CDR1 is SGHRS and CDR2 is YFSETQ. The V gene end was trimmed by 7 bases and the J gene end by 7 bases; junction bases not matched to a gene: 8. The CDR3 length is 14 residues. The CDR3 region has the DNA TGCGCCAGCGGCCCGGGACAGGGATCTGAAAAACTGTTTTTT. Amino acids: CASGPGQGSEKLFF. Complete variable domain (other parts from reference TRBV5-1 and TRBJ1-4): KAGVTQTPRYLIKTRGQQVTLSCSPISGHRSVSWYQQTPGQGLQFLFEYFSETQRNKGNFPGRFSGRQFSNSRSEMNVSTLELGDSALYLCASGPGQGSEKLFFGSGTQLSVL.

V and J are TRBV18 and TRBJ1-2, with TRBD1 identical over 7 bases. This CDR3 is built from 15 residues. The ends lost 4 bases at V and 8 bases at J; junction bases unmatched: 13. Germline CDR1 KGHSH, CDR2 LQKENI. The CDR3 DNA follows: TGTGCCAGCTCACAACAACCTCAGGGGGTGTGGGGCTACACCTTC. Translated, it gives CASSQQPQGVWGYTF.

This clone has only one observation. The CDR3 loop reads CASSYYDSINQPQHF. DNA for the CDR3: TGTGCCAGCAGTTACTACGACAGCATCAATCAGCCCCAGCATTTT. The chain couples TRBV6-6 to TRBJ1-5, with a tentative D call TRBD1 (5 bases). The V gene's germline CDR1 is MNHNY and CDR2 SVGAGI (reference sequence). The V end was cut by 1 base, the J end by 3 bases, with 10 bases between. The CDR3 sequence is 15 residues long.

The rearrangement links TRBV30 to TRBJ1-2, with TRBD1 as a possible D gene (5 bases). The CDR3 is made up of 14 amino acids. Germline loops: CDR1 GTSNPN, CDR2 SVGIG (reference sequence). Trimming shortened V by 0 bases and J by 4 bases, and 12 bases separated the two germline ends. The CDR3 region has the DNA TGTGCCTGGAGTGTACCCAGGGCAGGCTATGGCTACACCTTC. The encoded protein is CAWSVPRAGYGYTF.

The CDR3 DNA reads TGTGCCAGCAGGAAAGGACCTAATGAAAAACTGTTTTTT. Protein product: CASRKGPNEKLFF. The gene calls are TRBV7-9 and TRBJ1-4; D unclear. CDR3 length: 13 amino acids. Germline lookup yields CDR1 SEHNR and CDR2 FQNEAQ (reference sequence). V was trimmed by 6 bases and J by 3 bases, leaving 8 bases between them.

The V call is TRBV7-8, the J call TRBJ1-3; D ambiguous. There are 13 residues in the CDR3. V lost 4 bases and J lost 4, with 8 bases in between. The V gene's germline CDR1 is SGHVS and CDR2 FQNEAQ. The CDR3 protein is CASSSDYGNTIYF. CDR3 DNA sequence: TGTGCCAGCAGCTCCGACTACGGAAACACCATATATTTT.

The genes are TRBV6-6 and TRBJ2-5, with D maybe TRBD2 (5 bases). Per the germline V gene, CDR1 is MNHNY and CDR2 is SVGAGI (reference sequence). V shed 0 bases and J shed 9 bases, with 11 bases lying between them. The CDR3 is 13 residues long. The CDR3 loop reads CASSYSIPGAQYF. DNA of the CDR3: TGTGCCAGCAGTTACTCTATCCCCGGGGCCCAGTACTTC.

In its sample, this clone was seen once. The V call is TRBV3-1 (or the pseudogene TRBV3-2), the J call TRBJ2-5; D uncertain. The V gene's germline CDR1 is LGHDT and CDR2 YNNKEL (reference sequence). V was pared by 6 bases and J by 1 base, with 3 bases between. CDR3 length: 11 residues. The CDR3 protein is CASRRQETQYF. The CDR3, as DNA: TGTGCCAGCAGACGCCAAGAGACCCAGTACTTC.